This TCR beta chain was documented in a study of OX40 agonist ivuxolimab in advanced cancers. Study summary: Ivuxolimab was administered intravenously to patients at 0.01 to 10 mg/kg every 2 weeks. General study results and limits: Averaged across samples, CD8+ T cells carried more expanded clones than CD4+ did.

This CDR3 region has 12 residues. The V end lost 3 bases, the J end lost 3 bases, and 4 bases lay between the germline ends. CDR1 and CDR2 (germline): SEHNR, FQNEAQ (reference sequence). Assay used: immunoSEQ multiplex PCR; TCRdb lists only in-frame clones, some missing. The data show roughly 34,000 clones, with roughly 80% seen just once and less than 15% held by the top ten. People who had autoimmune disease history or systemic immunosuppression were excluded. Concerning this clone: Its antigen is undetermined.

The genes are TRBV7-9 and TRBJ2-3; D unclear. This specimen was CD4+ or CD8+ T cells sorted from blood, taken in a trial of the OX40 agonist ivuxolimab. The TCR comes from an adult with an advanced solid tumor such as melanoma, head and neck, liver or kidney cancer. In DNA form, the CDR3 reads TGTGCCAGCAGCTTTGGGACAGATACGCAGTATTTT. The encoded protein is CASSFGTDTQYF.